A single TCR beta chain is shown here with its context. Germline V gene sequence: CDR1 SQVTM, CDR2 ANQGSEA. The CDR3 extends over 15 amino acids. These data originate in a study of cytomegalovirus exposure and HLA in healthy donors. The PCR contained 60 Vbeta and 13 Jbeta primers. Measured with immunoSEQ multiplex PCR; TCRdb has only the in-frame clones, and not every one. The sample shows 130,000 to 150,000 clones, roughly 75% of them seen only once. The TCR comes from a female donor in good health and CMV-seronegative. The V and J genes are TRBV29-1 and TRBJ2-5; tentatively, D is TRBD2 (5 bases). TRBJ2-7 matches the DNA end more closely, so the J call is doubtful. The sequencing sample was made of PBMCs. The CDR3 nucleotides read TGCAGCGTTGAAGTTCCCCGGGGTCGGAGTTCCGAGCAGTACTTC. Residues: CSVEVPRGRSSEQYF.